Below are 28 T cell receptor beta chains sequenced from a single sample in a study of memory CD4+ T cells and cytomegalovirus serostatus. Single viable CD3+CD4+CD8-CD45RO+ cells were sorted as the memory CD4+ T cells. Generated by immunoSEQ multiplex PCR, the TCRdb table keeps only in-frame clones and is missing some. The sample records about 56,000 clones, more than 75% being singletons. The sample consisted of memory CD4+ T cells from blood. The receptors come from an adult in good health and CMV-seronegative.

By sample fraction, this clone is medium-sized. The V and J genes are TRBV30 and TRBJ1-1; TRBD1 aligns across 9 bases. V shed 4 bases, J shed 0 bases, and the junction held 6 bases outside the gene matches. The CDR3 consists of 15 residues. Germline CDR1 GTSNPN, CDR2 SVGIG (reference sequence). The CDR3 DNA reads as TGTGCCTGGAACCGGGACAGGGCTATGAACACTGAAGCTTTCTTT. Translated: CAWNRDRAMNTEAFF.

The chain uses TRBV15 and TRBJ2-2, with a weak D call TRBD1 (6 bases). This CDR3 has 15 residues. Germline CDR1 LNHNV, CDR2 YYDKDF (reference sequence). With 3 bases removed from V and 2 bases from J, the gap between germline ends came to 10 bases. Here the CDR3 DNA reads TGTGCCACCAGCAGGTCTGGGGGCAACACCGGGGAGCTGTTTTTT. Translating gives CATSRSGGNTGELFF.

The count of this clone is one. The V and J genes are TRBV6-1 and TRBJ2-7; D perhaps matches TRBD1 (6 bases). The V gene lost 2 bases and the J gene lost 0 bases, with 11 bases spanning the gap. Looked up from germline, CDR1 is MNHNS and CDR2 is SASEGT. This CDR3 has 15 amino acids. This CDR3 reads CASSELQGASYEQYF. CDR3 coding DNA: TGTGCCAGCAGTGAATTACAGGGAGCCTCCTACGAGCAGTACTTC.

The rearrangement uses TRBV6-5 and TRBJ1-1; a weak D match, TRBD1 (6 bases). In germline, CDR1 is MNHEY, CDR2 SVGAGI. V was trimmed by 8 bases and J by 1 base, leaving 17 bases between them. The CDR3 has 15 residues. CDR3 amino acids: CASGLRTARNTEAFF. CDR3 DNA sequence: TGTGCCAGCGGACTAAGGACAGCCAGGAACACTGAAGCTTTCTTT.

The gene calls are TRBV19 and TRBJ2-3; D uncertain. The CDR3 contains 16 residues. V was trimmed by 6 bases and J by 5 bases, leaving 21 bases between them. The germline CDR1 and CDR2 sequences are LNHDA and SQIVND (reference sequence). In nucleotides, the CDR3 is TGTGCCAGTAGCTCCCCCCGGGCCGGACCTAGAGATACGCAGTATTTT. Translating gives CASSSPRAGPRDTQYF.

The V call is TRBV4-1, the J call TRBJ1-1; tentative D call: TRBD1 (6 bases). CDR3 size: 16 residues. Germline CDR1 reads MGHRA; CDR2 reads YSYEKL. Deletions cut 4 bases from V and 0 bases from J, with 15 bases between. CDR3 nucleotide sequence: TGCGCCAGCAGCCCCTCGGGGGGACAAATGAACACTGAAGCTTTCTTT. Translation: CASSPSGGQMNTEAFF.

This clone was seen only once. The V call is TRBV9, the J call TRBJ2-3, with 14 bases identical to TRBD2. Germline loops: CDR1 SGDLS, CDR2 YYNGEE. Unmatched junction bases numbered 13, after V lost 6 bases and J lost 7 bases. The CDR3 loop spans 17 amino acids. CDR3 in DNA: TGTGCCAGCACCCAGACCGGACTAGCGGGGGGTGTTAATACGCAGTATTTT. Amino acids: CASTQTGLAGGVNTQYF.

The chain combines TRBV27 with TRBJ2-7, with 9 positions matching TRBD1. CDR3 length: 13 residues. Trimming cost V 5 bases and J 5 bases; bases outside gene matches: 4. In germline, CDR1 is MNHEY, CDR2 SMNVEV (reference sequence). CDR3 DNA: TGTGCCAGCAGTAGGGACAGGGTGGACGAGCAGTACTTC. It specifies CASSRDRVDEQYF.

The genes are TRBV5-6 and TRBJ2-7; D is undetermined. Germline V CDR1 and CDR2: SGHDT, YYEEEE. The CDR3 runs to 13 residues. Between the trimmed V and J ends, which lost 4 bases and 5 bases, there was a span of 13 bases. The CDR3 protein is CASSPSMGNEQYF. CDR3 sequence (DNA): TGTGCCAGCAGCCCCAGTATGGGGAACGAGCAGTACTTC.

CDR3 nucleotide sequence: TGCGCCAGCAGCAAAGTTGGACTGATGAACACTGAAGCTTTCTTT. This encodes CASSKVGLMNTEAFF. The V gene is TRBV5-1, the J gene TRBJ1-1; no clear D. Looked up from germline, CDR1 is SGHRS and CDR2 is YFSETQ. Trimming cost V 4 bases and J 0 bases, with 13 bases left between them. This CDR3 region has 15 residues.

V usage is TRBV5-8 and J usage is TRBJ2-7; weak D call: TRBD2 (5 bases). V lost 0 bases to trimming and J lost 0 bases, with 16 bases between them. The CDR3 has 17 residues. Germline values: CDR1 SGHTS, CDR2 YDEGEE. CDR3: CASSLVRGPSSSYEQYF. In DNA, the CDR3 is TGTGCCAGCAGCTTGGTGCGCGGGCCGTCCTCCTCCTACGAGCAGTACTTC.

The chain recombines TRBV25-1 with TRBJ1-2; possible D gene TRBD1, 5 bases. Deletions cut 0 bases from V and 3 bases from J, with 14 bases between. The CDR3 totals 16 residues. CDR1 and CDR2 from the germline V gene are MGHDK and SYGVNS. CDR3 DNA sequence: TGTGCCAGCAGTGAATACCCCGGGGGGAGGGACTATGGCTACACCTTC. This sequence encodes CASSEYPGGRDYGYTF.

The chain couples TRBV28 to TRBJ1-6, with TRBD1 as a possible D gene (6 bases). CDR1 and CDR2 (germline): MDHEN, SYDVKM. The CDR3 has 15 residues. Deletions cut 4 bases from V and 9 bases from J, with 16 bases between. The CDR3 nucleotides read TGTGCCAGCAGTTGGAACAGGGTTAGTGGTTCACCCCTCCACTTT. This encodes CASSWNRVSGSPLHF. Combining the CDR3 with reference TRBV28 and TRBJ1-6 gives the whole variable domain DVKVTQSSRYLVKRTGEKVFLECVQDMDHENMFWYRQDPGLGLRLIYFSYDVKMKEKGDIPEGYSVSREKKERFSLILESASTNQTSMYLCASSWNRVSGSPLHFGNGTRLTVT.

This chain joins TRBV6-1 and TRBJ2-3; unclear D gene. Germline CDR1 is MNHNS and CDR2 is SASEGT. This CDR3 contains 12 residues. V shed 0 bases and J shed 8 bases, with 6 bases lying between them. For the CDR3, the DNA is TGTGCCAGCAGTGAAGCGGGGATTACGCAGTATTTT. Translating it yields CASSEAGITQYF.

The CDR3: CASSFPIPQPQHF. Written as DNA, the CDR3 is TGTGCCAGCAGCTTTCCCATACCTCAGCCCCAGCATTTT. The V gene is TRBV7-3, the J gene TRBJ1-5, with D hard to call. The germline V gene encodes CDR1 SGHTA and CDR2 FQGTGA. Trimming pared 3 bases from V and 6 bases from J, leaving 9 bases between. The CDR3 runs 13 residues.

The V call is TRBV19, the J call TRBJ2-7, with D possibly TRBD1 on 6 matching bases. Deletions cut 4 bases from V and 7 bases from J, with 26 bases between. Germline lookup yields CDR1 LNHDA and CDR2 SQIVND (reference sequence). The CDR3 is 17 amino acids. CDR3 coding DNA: TGTGCCAGTAGTAAAGGTGGTTTGCGGACAGACCTTAGGGAGCAGTACTTC. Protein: CASSKGGLRTDLREQYF.

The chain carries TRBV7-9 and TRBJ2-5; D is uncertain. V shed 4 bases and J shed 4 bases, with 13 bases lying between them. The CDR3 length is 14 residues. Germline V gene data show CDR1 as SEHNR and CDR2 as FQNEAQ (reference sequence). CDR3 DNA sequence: TGTGCCAGCAGCTCAAGTCAGCGCGGAGAGACCCAGTACTTC. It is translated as CASSSSQRGETQYF.

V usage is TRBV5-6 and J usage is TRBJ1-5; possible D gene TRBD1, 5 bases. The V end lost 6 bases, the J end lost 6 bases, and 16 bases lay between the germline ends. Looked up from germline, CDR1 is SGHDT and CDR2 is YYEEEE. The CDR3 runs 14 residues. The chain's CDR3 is CASNLWGPGQPQHF. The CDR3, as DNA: TGTGCCAGCAACCTGTGGGGACCTGGTCAGCCCCAGCATTTT.

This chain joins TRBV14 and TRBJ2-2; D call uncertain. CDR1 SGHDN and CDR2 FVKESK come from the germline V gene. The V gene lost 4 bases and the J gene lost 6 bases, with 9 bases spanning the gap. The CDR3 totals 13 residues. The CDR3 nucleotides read TGTGCCAGCAGCCGTAAAAACCCCGGGGAGCTGTTTTTT. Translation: CASSRKNPGELFF. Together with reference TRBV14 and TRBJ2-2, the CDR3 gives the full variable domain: EAGVTQFPSHSVIEKGQTVTLRCDPISGHDNLYWYRRVMGKEIKFLLHFVKESKQDESGMPNNRFLAERTGGTYSTLKVQPAELEDSGVYFCASSRKNPGELFFGEGSRLTVL.

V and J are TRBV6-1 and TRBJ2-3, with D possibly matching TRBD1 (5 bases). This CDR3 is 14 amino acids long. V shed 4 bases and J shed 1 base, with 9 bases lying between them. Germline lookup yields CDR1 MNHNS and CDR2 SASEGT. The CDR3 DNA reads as TGTGCCAGCAGTGGGACATTGGGCACAGATACGCAGTATTTT. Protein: CASSGTLGTDTQYF.

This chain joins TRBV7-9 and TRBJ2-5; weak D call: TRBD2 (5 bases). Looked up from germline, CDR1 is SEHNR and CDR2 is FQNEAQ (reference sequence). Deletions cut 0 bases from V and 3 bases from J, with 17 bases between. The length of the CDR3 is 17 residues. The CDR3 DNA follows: TGTGCCAGCAGCTTAGCGAACTCGAGGAGGTTTGAAGAGACCCAGTACTTC. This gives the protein CASSLANSRRFEETQYF.

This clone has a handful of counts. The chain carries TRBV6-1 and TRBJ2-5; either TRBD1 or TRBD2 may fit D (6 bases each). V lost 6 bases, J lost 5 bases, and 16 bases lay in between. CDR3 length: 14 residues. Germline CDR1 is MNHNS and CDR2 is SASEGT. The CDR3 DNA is TGTGCCAGCAGCAGCGACGGGGGCTGGGAGACCCAGTACTTC. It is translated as CASSSDGGWETQYF.

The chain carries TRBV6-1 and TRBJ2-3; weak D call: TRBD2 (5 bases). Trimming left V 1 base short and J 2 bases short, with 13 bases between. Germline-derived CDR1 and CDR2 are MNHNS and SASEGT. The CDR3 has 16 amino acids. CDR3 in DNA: TGTGCCAGCAGTGAAGTCGAAGGAGGCATCACAGATACGCAGTATTTT. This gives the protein CASSEVEGGITDTQYF.

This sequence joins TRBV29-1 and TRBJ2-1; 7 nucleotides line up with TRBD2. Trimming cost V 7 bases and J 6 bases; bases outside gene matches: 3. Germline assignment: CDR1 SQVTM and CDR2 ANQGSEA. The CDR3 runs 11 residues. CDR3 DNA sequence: TGCAGCGCCCTAGCGGCCAATGAGCAGTTCTTC. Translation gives CSALAANEQFF.

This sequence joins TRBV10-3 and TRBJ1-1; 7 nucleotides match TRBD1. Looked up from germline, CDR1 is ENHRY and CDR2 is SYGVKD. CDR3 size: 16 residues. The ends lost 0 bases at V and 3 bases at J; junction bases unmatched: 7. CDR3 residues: CAISESKGGSDTEAFF. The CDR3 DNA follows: TGTGCCATCAGTGAGTCGAAAGGGGGCTCTGACACTGAAGCTTTCTTT.

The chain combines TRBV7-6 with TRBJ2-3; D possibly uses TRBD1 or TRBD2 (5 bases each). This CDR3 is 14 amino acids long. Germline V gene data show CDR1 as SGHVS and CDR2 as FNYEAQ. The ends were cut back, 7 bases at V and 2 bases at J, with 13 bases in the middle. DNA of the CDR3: TGTGCCAGCACCGTGGGACGGTACACAGATACGCAGTATTTT. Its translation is CASTVGRYTDTQYF.

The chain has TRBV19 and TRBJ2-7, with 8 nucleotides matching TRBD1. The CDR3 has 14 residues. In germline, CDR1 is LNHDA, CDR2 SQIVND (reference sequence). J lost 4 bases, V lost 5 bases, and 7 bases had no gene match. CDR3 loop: CASSPRDRRYEQYF. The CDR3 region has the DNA TGTGCCAGTAGTCCCCGGGACAGGCGTTACGAGCAGTACTTC.

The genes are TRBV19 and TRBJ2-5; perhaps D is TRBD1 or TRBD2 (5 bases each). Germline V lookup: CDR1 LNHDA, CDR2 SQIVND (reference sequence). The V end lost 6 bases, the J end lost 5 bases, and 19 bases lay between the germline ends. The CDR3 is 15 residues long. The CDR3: CASRQTGTPRETQYF. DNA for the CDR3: TGTGCCAGTAGACAAACCGGGACCCCGAGGGAGACCCAGTACTTC.